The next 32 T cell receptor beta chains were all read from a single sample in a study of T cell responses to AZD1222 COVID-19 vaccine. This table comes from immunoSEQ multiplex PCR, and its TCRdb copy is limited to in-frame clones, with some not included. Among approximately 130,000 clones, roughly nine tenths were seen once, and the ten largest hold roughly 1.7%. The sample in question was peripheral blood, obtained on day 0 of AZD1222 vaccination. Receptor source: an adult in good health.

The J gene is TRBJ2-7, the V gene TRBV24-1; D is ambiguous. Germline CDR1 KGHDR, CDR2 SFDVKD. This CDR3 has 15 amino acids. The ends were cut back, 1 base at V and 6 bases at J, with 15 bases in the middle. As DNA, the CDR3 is TGTGCCACCAGTGATTTACGAATTCCATCCGGCGAGCAGTACTTC. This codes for CATSDLRIPSGEQYF.

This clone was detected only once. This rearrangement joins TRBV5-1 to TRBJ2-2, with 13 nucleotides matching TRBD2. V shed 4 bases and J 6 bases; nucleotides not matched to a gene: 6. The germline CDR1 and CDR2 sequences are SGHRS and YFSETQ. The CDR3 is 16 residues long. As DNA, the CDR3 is TGCGCCAGCAGCCGGCCGGGACTAGCGGGATCCGGGGAGCTGTTTTTT. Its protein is CASSRPGLAGSGELFF.

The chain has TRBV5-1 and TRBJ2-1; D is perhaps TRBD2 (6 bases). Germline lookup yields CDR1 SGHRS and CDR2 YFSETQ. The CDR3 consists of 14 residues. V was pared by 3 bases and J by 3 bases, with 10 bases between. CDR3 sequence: CASSSWGDYNEQFF. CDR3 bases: TGCGCCAGCAGCTCTTGGGGGGACTACAATGAGCAGTTCTTC.

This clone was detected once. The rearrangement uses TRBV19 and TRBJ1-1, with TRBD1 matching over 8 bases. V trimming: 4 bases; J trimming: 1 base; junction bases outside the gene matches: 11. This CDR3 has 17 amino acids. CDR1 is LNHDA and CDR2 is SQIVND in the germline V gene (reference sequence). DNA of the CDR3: TGTGCCAGTAGTACAACTCTCCGACAGGGGAAGAACACTGAAGCTTTCTTT. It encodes CASSTTLRQGKNTEAFF.

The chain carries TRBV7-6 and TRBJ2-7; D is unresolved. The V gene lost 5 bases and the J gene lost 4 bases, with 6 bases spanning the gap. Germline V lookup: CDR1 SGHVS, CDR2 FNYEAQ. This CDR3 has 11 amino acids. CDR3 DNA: TGTGCCAGCAGCGATACATACGAGCAGTACTTC. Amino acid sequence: CASSDTYEQYF.

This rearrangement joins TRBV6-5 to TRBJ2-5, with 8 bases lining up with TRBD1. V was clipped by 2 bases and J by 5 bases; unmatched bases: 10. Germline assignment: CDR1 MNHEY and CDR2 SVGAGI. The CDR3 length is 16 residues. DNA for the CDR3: TGTGCCAGCAGTTACGGGACAGGAAAAGCAGGGGAGACCCAGTACTTC. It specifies CASSYGTGKAGETQYF.

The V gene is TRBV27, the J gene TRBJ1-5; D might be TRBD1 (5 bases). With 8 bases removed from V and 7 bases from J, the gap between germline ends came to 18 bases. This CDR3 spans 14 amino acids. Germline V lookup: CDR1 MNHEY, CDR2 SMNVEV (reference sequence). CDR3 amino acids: CASEPPGRDQPQHF. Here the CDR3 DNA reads TGTGCCAGCGAACCCCCCGGCAGGGACCAGCCCCAGCATTTT.

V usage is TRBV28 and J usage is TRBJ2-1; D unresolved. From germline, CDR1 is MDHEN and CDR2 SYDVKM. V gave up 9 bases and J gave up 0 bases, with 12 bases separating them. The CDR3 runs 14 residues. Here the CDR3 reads CASTPADSYNEQFF. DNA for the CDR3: TGTGCCAGTACCCCGGCGGACTCCTACAATGAGCAGTTCTTC.

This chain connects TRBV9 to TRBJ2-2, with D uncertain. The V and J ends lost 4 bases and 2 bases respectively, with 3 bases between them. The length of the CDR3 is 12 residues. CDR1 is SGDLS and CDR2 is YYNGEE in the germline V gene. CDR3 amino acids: CASSPNTGELFF. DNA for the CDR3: TGTGCCAGCAGCCCAAACACCGGGGAGCTGTTTTTT.

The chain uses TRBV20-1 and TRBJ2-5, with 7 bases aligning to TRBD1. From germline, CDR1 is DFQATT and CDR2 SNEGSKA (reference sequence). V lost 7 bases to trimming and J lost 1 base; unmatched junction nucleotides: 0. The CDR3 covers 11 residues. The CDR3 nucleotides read TGCAGTGGGGACAGCCAAGAGACCCAGTACTTC. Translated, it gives CSGDSQETQYF.

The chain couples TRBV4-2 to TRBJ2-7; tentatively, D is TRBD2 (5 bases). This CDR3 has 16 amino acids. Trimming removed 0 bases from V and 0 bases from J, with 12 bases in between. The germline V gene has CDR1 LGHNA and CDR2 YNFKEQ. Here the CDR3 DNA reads TGTGCCAGCAGCCAAGAAAGCGGTTACCGCTCCTACGAGCAGTACTTC. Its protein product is CASSQESGYRSYEQYF.

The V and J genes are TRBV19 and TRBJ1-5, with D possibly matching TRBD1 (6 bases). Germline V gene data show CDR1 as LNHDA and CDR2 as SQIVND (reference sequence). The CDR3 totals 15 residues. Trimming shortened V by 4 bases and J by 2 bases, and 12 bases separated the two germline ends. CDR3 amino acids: CASSTWGQGNQPQHF. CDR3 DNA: TGTGCCAGTAGTACGTGGGGGCAAGGCAATCAGCCCCAGCATTTT. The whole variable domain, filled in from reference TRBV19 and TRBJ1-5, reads DGGITQSPKYLFRKEGQNVTLSCEQNLNHDAMYWYRQDPGQGLRLIYYSQIVNDFQKGDIAEGYSVSREKKESFPLTVTSAQKNPTAFYLCASSTWGQGNQPQHFGDGTRLSIL.

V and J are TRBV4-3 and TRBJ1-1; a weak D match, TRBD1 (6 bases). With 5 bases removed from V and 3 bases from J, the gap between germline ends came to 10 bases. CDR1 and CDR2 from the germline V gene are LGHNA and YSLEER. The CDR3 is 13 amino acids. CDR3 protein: CASSLHRDTEAFF. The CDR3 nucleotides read TGCGCCAGCAGCTTGCACAGGGACACTGAAGCTTTCTTT.

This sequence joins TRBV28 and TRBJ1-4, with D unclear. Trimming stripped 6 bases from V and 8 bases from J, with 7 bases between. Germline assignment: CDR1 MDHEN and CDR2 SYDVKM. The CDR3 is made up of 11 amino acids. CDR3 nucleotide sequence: TGTGCCAGCAGAGAGACCGAAAAACTGTTTTTT. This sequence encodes CASRETEKLFF.

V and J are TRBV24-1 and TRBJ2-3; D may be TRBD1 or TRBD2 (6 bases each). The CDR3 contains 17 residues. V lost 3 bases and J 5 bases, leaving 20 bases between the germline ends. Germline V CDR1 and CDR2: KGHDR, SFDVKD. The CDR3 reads CATSDLPRGGMRDTQYF. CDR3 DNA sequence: TGTGCCACCAGTGATCTCCCCAGAGGGGGGATGAGAGATACGCAGTATTTT.

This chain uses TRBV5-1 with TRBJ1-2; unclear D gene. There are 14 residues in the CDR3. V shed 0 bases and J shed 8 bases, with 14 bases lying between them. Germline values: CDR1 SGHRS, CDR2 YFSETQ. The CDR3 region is CASSLESGLGGYTF. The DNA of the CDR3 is TGCGCCAGCAGCTTGGAGTCAGGTTTAGGGGGCTACACCTTC.

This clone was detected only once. The CDR3 region is CASSLTPDGYTF. The CDR3 nucleotides are TGTGCCAGCAGCCTCACACCAGATGGCTACACCTTC. V usage is TRBV7-2 and J usage is TRBJ1-2; D ambiguous. This CDR3 has 12 residues. Germline V gives CDR1 SGHTA, CDR2 FQGNSA. V was shortened by 5 bases and J by 6 bases, with 10 bases between the two germline ends.

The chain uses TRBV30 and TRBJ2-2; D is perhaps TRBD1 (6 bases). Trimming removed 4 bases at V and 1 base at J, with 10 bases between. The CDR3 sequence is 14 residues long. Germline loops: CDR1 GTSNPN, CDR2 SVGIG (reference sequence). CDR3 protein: CAWTLTGNTGELFF. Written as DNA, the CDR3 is TGTGCCTGGACCCTGACAGGGAACACCGGGGAGCTGTTTTTT.

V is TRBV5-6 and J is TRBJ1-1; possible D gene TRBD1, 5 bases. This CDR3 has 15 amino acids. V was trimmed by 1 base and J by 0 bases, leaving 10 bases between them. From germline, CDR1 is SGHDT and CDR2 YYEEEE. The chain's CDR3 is CASSLQGGMNTEAFF. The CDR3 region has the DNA TGTGCCAGCAGCTTGCAGGGAGGTATGAACACTGAAGCTTTCTTT. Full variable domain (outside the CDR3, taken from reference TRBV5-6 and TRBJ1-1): DAGVTQSPTHLIKTRGQQVTLRCSPKSGHDTVSWYQQALGQGPQFIFQYYEEEERQRGNFPDRFSGHQFPNYSSELNVNALLLGDSALYLCASSLQGGMNTEAFFGQGTRLTVV.

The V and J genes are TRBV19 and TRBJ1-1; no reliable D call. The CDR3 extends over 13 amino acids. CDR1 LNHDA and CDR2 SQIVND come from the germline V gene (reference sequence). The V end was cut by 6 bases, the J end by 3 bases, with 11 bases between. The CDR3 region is CASRSMEDTEAFF. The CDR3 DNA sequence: TGTGCCAGTAGGTCGATGGAGGACACTGAAGCTTTCTTT.

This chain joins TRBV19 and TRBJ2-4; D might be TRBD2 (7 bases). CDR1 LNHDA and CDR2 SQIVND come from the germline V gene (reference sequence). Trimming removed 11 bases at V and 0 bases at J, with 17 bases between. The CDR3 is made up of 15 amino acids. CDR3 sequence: CASQGRELAKNIQYF. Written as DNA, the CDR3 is TGTGCCTCCCAGGGGAGGGAGCTAGCCAAAAACATTCAGTACTTC.

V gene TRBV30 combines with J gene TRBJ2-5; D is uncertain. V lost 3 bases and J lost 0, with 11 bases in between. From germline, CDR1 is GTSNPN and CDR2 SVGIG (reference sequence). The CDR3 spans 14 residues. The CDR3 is CAWSGNGYQETQYF. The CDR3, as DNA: TGTGCCTGGAGCGGTAATGGGTACCAAGAGACCCAGTACTTC. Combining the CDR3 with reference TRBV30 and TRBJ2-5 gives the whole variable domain SQTIHQWPATLVQPVGSPLSLECTVEGTSNPNLYWYRQAAGRGLQLLFYSVGIGQISSEVPQNLSASRPQDRQFILSSKKLLLSDSGFYLCAWSGNGYQETQYFGPGTRLLVL.

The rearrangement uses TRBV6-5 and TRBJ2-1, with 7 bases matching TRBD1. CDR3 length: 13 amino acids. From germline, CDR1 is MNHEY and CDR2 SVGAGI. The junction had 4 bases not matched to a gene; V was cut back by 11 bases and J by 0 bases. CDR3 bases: TGTGCCGGACAGGTCTCCTCCTACAATGAGCAGTTCTTC. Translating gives CAGQVSSYNEQFF.

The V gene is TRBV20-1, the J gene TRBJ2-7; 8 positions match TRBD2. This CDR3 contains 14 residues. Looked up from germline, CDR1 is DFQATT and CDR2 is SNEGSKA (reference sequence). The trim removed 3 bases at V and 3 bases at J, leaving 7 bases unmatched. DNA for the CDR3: TGCAGTGCTAGTAGGGCTAGCGGGTACTACGAGCAGTACTTC. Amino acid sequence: CSASRASGYYEQYF.

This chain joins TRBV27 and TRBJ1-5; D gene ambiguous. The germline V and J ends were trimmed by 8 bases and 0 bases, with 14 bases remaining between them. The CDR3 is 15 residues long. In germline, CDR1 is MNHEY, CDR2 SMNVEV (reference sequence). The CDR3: CASAPRRDSNQPQHF. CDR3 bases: TGTGCCAGCGCACCCAGGCGGGATAGCAATCAGCCCCAGCATTTT.

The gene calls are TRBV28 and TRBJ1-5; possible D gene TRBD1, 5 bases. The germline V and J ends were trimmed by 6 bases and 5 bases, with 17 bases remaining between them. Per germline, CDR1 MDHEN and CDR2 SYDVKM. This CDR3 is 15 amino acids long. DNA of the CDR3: TGTGCCAGCAGCCCCTCCTGGGGGAAGGATCAGCCCCAGCATTTT. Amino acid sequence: CASSPSWGKDQPQHF.

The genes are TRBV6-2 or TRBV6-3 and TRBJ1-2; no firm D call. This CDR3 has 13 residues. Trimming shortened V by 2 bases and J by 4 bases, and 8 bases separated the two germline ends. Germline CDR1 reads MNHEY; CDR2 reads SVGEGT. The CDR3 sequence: CASSYDRLYGYTF. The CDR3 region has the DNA TGTGCCAGCAGTTACGACCGTCTCTATGGCTACACCTTC.

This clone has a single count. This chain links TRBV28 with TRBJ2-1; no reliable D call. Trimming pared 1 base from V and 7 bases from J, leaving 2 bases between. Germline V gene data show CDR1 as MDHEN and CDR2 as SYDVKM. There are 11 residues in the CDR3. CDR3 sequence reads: CASSLSNEQFF. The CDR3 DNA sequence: TGTGCCAGCAGTTTATCAAATGAGCAGTTCTTC. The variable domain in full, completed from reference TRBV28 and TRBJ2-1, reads DVKVTQSSRYLVKRTGEKVFLECVQDMDHENMFWYRQDPGLGLRLIYFSYDVKMKEKGDIPEGYSVSREKKERFSLILESASTNQTSMYLCASSLSNEQFFGPGTRLTVL.

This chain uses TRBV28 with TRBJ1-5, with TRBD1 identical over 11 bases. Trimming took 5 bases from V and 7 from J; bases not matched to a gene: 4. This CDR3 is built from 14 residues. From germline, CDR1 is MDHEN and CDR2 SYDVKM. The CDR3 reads CASSRTGGRQPQHF. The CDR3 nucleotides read TGTGCCAGCAGTCGGACAGGGGGCCGACAGCCCCAGCATTTT.

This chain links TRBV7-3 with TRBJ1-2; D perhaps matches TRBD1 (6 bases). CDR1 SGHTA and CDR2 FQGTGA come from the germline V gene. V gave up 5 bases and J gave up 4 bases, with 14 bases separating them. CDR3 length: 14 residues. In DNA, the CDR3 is TGTGCCAGCAGCCCGGTAGGGGGTGGCTATGGCTACACCTTC. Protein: CASSPVGGGYGYTF.

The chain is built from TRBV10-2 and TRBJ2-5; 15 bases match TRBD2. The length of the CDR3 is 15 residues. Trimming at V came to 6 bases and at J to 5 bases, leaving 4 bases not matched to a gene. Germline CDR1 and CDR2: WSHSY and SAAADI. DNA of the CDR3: TGCGCCAGCAGGCGGACTAGCGGGAGGGTGGAGACCCAGTACTTC. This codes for CASRRTSGRVETQYF.

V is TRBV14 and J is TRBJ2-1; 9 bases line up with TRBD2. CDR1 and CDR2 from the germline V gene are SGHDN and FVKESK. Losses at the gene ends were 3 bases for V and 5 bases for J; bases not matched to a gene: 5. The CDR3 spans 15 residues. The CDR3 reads CASSQRLAANNEQFF. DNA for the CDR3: TGTGCCAGCAGCCAGCGACTAGCGGCAAACAATGAGCAGTTCTTC.